These T cell receptor beta chains were read from a single sample in a study of T-cell memory formation after mild COVID-19. TCRdb ran MiXCR on the 5' RACE reads and lists one entry per CDR3 protein. The data show approximately 250,000 distinct CDR3 sequences, around 15% seen once. The sample taken for sequencing was PBMCs or a T cell subset sorted from them (not recorded which). The receptors were gathered from a man younger than 35 who had mild COVID-19 (a few samples of this study predate the infection). Cell type and time point are not known. CDR3s include the opening cysteine and the closing phenylalanine or tryptophan. The order of the fields is J gene, V gene, CDR3 protein.

J gene: TRBJ2-2
V gene: TRBV6-5
CDR3 protein: CASTPTGGTGELFF

J gene: TRBJ2-7
V gene: TRBV29-1
CDR3 protein: CSAKGDRRYEQYF

J gene: TRBJ2-3
V gene: TRBV20-1
CDR3 protein: CSARDPRKGSTDTQYF

J gene: TRBJ2-5
V gene: TRBV7-9
CDR3 protein: CASSLGSRQETQYF

J gene: TRBJ2-5
V gene: TRBV20-1
CDR3 protein: CSARDPQILQETQYF

J gene: TRBJ2-1
V gene: TRBV30
CDR3 protein: CAWSVPEGEVNEQFF

J gene: TRBJ2-4
V gene: TRBV4-3
CDR3 protein: CASSQAQPEGNIQYF

J gene: TRBJ2-3
V gene: TRBV28
CDR3 protein: CASSPPEAVSGTDTQYF

J gene: TRBJ1-2
V gene: TRBV4-1
CDR3 protein: CASSPRGEYGYTF

J gene: TRBJ2-4
V gene: TRBV20-1
CDR3 protein: CSARASGGANIQYF

J gene: TRBJ2-6
V gene: TRBV27
CDR3 protein: CASSQWTGVLGANVLTF

J gene: TRBJ2-3
V gene: TRBV20-1
CDR3 protein: CSAPGGLGTDTQYF

J gene: TRBJ2-3
V gene: TRBV18
CDR3 protein: CASSPTGAPTDTQYF

J gene: TRBJ2-3
V gene: TRBV6-5
CDR3 protein: CASSYSAHPSTDTQYF

J gene: TRBJ2-7
V gene: TRBV6-4
CDR3 protein: CASSPGTGSYEQYF

J gene: TRBJ2-1
V gene: TRBV28
CDR3 protein: CASSFVRDEQFF

J gene: TRBJ2-7
V gene: TRBV10-3
CDR3 protein: CATTEPGDYEQYF

J gene: TRBJ1-5
V gene: TRBV6-6
CDR3 protein: CASSYPTGGGKMGPQHF

J gene: TRBJ2-5
V gene: TRBV7-7
CDR3 protein: CASSSGLAGRETQYF

J gene: TRBJ2-7
V gene: TRBV27
CDR3 protein: CASSSPLQGSITYEQYF

J gene: TRBJ2-5
V gene: TRBV7-2
CDR3 protein: CASTRGGAPATQYF

J gene: TRBJ2-1
V gene: TRBV7-9
CDR3 protein: CASRLPRVVWDEQFF

J gene: TRBJ2-7
V gene: TRBV2
CDR3 protein: CASSDPLGEQYF

J gene: TRBJ2-7
V gene: TRBV20-1
CDR3 protein: CSAIRTEFCEQYF

J gene: TRBJ2-1
V gene: TRBV7-9
CDR3 protein: CASSFGTYNEQFF

J gene: TRBJ1-2
V gene: TRBV10-3
CDR3 protein: CAISSFAQGTKGYTF

J gene: TRBJ1-4
V gene: TRBV10-3
CDR3 protein: CAIRGRGSEKLFF

J gene: TRBJ1-6
V gene: TRBV27
CDR3 protein: CASSLSMGGRSPLHF

J gene: TRBJ1-4
V gene: TRBV5-4
CDR3 protein: CASSRDRGSEKLFF

J gene: TRBJ2-7
V gene: TRBV4-3
CDR3 protein: CASSPHWDRPSYEQYF

J gene: TRBJ2-5
V gene: TRBV6-2/TRBV6-3
CDR3 protein: CASRRLAGGPRQETQYF

J gene: TRBJ1-2
V gene: TRBV12-3/TRBV12-4
CDR3 protein: CASSRQGGGYTF

J gene: TRBJ2-7
V gene: TRBV4-2
CDR3 protein: CASSQDGTGSYEQYF

J gene: TRBJ1-2
V gene: TRBV10-3
CDR3 protein: CAISWDGSNYGYTF

J gene: TRBJ1-5
V gene: TRBV6-2/TRBV6-3
CDR3 protein: CASSTDRGLPRGHF